This is a list of T cell receptor beta chains from one sample in a study of radiation and T cells in renal cell carcinoma. Method: immunoSEQ multiplex PCR; TCRdb's copy keeps in-frame clones and lacks some. The sample shows 14,000 to 15,000 clones, 62% of them seen only once. Source: tumor tissue, taken from a patient whose treatment was nephrectomy without radiotherapy. These receptors all stem from a man between 60 and 75 years old with renal cell carcinoma. CDR3s include the opening cysteine and the closing phenylalanine or tryptophan. Fields, in order: D gene, V gene, clone size, J gene, CDR3 protein, CDR3 DNA. A D gene is named only where the DNA matches it firmly. Size is omitted from some rows. Given values are once, few, many or a class for expanded clones.

D: NA; V: TRBV5-5; size: NA; J: TRBJ1-1; CDR3: CASSLDGDREAFF; DNA: TGTGCCAGCAGCCTAGACGGAGATCGAGAAGCTTTCTTT
D: NA; V: TRBV5-4; size: NA; J: TRBJ1-2; CDR3: CASRMTGVGLNYGYTF; DNA: TGTGCCAGCAGGATGACAGGCGTGGGCCTTAACTATGGCTACACCTTC
D: TRBD1; V: TRBV11-2; size: few; J: TRBJ1-1; CDR3: CASTIATGGRGTEAFF; DNA: TGTGCCAGCACCATAGCGACAGGGGGCAGGGGCACTGAAGCTTTCTTT
D: NA; V: TRBV6-4; size: NA; J: TRBJ1-2; CDR3: CASSPDRTNYGYTF; DNA: TGTGCCAGCAGCCCGGACCGAACTAACTATGGCTACACCTTC
D: NA; V: TRBV7-9; size: NA; J: TRBJ1-2; CDR3: CASSASWGVANYGYTF; DNA: TGTGCCAGCAGCGCGTCTTGGGGGGTCGCTAACTATGGCTACACCTTC
D: NA; V: TRBV7-2; size: NA; J: TRBJ2-1; CDR3: CASSLESSPIRGNEQFF; DNA: TGTGCCAGCAGCTTAGAGTCCAGCCCCATTAGAGGGAATGAGCAGTTCTTC
D: NA; V: TRBV6-1; size: NA; J: TRBJ2-1; CDR3: CASSEEAGSYNEQFF; DNA: TGTGCCAGCAGTGAGGAGGCGGGTTCCTACAATGAGCAGTTCTTC
D: TRBD2; V: TRBV18; size: NA; J: TRBJ2-5; CDR3: CASSGLAGLETQYF; DNA: TGTGCCAGCTCCGGACTAGCGGGGCTAGAGACCCAGTACTTC
D: NA; V: TRBV7-3; size: few; J: TRBJ2-1; CDR3: CASSRLAYGEQFF; DNA: TGTGCCAGCAGTCGTCTCGCATACGGTGAGCAGTTCTTC
D: NA; V: TRBV15; size: few; J: TRBJ2-1; CDR3: CATSRARGDEQFF; DNA: TGTGCCACCAGCAGAGCCAGGGGCGATGAGCAGTTCTTC
D: NA; V: TRBV27; size: medium-sized; J: TRBJ1-1; CDR3: CASSILGMNTEAFF; DNA: TGTGCCAGCAGCATCCTCGGCATGAACACTGAAGCTTTCTTT
D: NA; V: TRBV6-5; size: NA; J: TRBJ2-2; CDR3: CASSYSLGTGELFF; DNA: TGTGCCAGCAGTTACTCGTTGGGAACCGGGGAGCTGTTTTTT
D: NA; V: TRBV5-1; size: NA; J: TRBJ2-7; CDR3: CASSLVEQYF; DNA: TGCGCCAGCAGCTTGGTCGAGCAGTACTTC
D: NA; V: TRBV2; size: NA; J: TRBJ2-1; CDR3: CASSVNRAHEQFF; DNA: TGTGCCAGCAGTGTCAACAGGGCCCATGAGCAGTTCTTC
D: NA; V: TRBV9; size: NA; J: TRBJ2-3; CDR3: CASTRVRDTDTQYF; DNA: TGTGCCAGCACCCGCGTGCGGGACACAGATACGCAGTATTTT
D: NA; V: TRBV19; size: NA; J: TRBJ2-1; CDR3: CASSNYNEQFF; DNA: TGTGCCAGTAGTAACTACAATGAGCAGTTCTTC
D: NA; V: TRBV29-1; size: NA; J: TRBJ2-7; CDR3: CSVEDNSYEQYF; DNA: TGCAGCGTTGAGGACAACTCCTACGAGCAGTACTTC
D: NA; V: TRBV29-1; size: medium-sized; J: TRBJ1-2; CDR3: CSVVGGPRGYTF; DNA: TGCAGCGTTGTTGGGGGGCCGCGGGGCTACACCTTC
D: NA; V: TRBV19; size: NA; J: TRBJ1-1; CDR3: CASTRRGITEAFF; DNA: TGTGCCAGTACCCGCCGGGGGATAACTGAAGCTTTCTTT
D: NA; V: TRBV7-9; size: few; J: TRBJ2-7; CDR3: CASSPDRDEQYF; DNA: TGTGCCAGCAGCCCCGACAGAGACGAGCAGTACTTC
D: TRBD1; V: TRBV28; size: few; J: TRBJ2-7; CDR3: CASKHPGQGAYEQYF; DNA: TGTGCCAGCAAACACCCGGGACAGGGGGCCTACGAGCAGTACTTC
D: NA; V: TRBV7-2; size: few; J: TRBJ2-5; CDR3: CASSLGSVLRLETQYF; DNA: TGTGCCAGCAGCTTAGGGAGTGTCCTGCGGTTAGAGACCCAGTACTTC
D: TRBD1; V: TRBV27; size: NA; J: TRBJ1-1; CDR3: CASSLSGGFLAGTEAFF; DNA: TGTGCCAGCAGCCTATCAGGGGGCTTTTTAGCTGGCACTGAAGCTTTCTTT
D: NA; V: TRBV7-9; size: NA; J: TRBJ1-4; CDR3: CASSLAGTREKLFF; DNA: TGTGCCAGCAGCTTAGCAGGGACGCGGGAAAAACTGTTTTTT
D: TRBD1; V: TRBV11-2; size: few; J: TRBJ1-1; CDR3: CASSPPQIGTVNTEAFF; DNA: TGTGCCAGCAGCCCACCTCAGATAGGGACAGTGAACACTGAAGCTTTCTTT
D: NA; V: TRBV6-1; size: NA; J: TRBJ2-7; CDR3: CASSEHDRTYEQYF; DNA: TGTGCCAGCAGTGAACACGACAGAACCTACGAGCAGTACTTC
D: NA; V: TRBV27; size: NA; J: TRBJ2-4; CDR3: CASSFRGPSDIQYF; DNA: TGTGCCAGCAGTTTTAGGGGACCGTCGGACATTCAGTACTTC
D: NA; V: TRBV9; size: NA; J: TRBJ2-7; CDR3: CASSVGPFYEQYF; DNA: TGTGCCAGCAGCGTAGGCCCGTTCTACGAGCAGTACTTC
D: NA; V: TRBV19; size: NA; J: TRBJ1-4; CDR3: CASSTGVSGNEKLFF; DNA: TGTGCCAGTAGTACCGGCGTAAGCGGTAATGAAAAACTGTTTTTT
D: NA; V: TRBV5-1; size: once; J: TRBJ2-3; CDR3: CASSLGGLAATDTQYF; DNA: TGCGCCAGCAGCCTGGGGGGGCTAGCGGCCACAGATACGCAGTATTTT
D: TRBD1; V: TRBV29-1; size: NA; J: TRBJ1-2; CDR3: CSVGRDRGLAFDGYTF; DNA: TGCAGCGTTGGAAGGGACAGGGGGCTTGCTTTTGATGGCTACACCTTC
D: NA; V: TRBV2; size: NA; J: TRBJ2-4; CDR3: CASTPLRAAKNIQYF; DNA: TGTGCCAGCACCCCCCTAAGGGCGGCCAAAAACATTCAGTACTTC
D: TRBD2; V: TRBV2; size: NA; J: TRBJ2-2; CDR3: CASRLAGPNTGELFF; DNA: TGTGCCAGTCGCTTAGCGGGTCCGAACACCGGGGAGCTGTTTTTT
D: TRBD1; V: TRBV28; size: few; J: TRBJ1-1; CDR3: CASSSDREVAFF; DNA: TGTGCCAGCAGTTCGGACAGGGAGGTAGCTTTCTTT
D: TRBD2; V: TRBV4-2; size: NA; J: TRBJ2-4; CDR3: CASSQVSGEENIQYF; DNA: TGTGCCAGCAGCCAAGTTAGCGGGGAGGAAAACATTCAGTACTTC
D: TRBD1; V: TRBV19; size: NA; J: TRBJ1-1; CDR3: CASSFRGGEAFF; DNA: TGTGCCAGTAGTTTCAGGGGGGGTGAAGCTTTCTTT
D: NA; V: TRBV21-1; size: NA; J: TRBJ2-7; CDR3: CASKHYSYEQYF; DNA: TGTGCCAGCAAACACTACAGCTACGAGCAGTACTTC
D: NA; V: TRBV14; size: NA; J: TRBJ2-2; CDR3: CASSQVSHRELFF; DNA: TGTGCCAGCAGCCAAGTGAGTCACCGGGAGCTGTTTTTT
D: TRBD1; V: TRBV7-9; size: NA; J: TRBJ1-1; CDR3: CASSFGQGGEAFF; DNA: TGTGCCAGCAGCTTCGGACAGGGGGGTGAAGCTTTCTTT
D: NA; V: TRBV11-1; size: few; J: TRBJ2-3; CDR3: CASSYRQESTDTQYF; DNA: TGTGCCAGCAGCTACCGACAGGAGAGCACAGATACGCAGTATTTT
D: NA; V: TRBV7-7; size: NA; J: TRBJ2-3; CDR3: CASSQGTGTDTQYF; DNA: TGTGCCAGCAGCCAAGGAACGGGCACAGATACGCAGTATTTT
D: TRBD2; V: TRBV7-9; size: NA; J: TRBJ2-2; CDR3: CASSLAGTNVYTGELFF; DNA: TGTGCCAGCAGCTTAGCCGGGACTAATGTGTACACCGGGGAGCTGTTTTTT